This entry describes one T cell receptor (beta chain). Antigen: not known. The data are from a study of cytomegalovirus exposure and HLA in healthy donors. Study-wide findings and caveats: Follow-up analysis later connected one missense variant in DCLRE1C with trimming of TCR beta V- and J-genes.

This CDR3 is built from 16 residues. CDR1 and CDR2 from the germline V gene are ENHRY and SYGVKD. Trimming removed 3 bases at V and 0 bases at J, with 14 bases between. With 60 Vbeta and 13 Jbeta primers, the PCR was carried out. This table comes from immunoSEQ multiplex PCR, and its TCRdb copy is limited to in-frame clones, with some not included. The sample comprises around 100,000 clones, about 68% of which are singletons, and around 4% rests with the top ten. Source material: PBMCs. The clonotype originates from a young man in good health and CMV-seropositive. The rearrangement uses TRBV10-3 and TRBJ1-2; D not resolved. CDR3 sequence: CAISDPGRDSNYGYTF. As DNA, the CDR3 is TGTGCCATCAGTGACCCTGGCAGAGACTCTAACTATGGCTACACCTTC.